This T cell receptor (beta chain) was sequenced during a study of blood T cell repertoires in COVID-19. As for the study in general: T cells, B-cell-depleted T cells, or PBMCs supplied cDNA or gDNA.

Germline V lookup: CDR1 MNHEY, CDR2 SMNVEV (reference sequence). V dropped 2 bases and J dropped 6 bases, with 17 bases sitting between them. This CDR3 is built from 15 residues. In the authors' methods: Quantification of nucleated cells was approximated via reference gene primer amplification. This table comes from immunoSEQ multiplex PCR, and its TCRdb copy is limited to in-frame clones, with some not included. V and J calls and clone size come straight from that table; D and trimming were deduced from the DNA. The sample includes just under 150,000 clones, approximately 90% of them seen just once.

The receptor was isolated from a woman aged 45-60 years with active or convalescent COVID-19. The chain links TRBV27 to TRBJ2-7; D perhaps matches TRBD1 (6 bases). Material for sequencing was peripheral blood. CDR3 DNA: TGTGCCAGCAGTTTAGGGGACACTCCCTACGGCGAGCAGTACTTC. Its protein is CASSLGDTPYGEQYF.